The rows below give T cell receptor beta chains drawn from one sample of a study of CD8+ T cells in alopecia areata. Using immunoSEQ multiplex PCR, the repertoire was profiled, and TCRdb retains in-frame clones only, with some absent. Of over 90,000 clones listed, approximately 90% were seen once; the top ten hold approximately 10%. Here the sequenced sample was CD8+ T cells sorted from blood, taken at approximately week 31, from a patient treated with tofacitinib. The receptor set was obtained from a human donor with alopecia areata. Both conserved end residues are part of each CDR3. D genes are given only for firm matches. Size values are once, few and many counts, or a class for expanded clones, and some rows have none.

CDR3 length	clone size	V gene	J gene	D gene	CDR3 DNA	CDR3 protein
15	.	TRBV27	TRBJ2-1	.	TGTGCCAGCAACAAAGGGGCCAGGGTTGGTAATGAGCAGTTCTTC	CASNKGARVGNEQFF
14	.	TRBV30	TRBJ2-3	.	TGTGCCTGGGACGGTGGCGCTAGCACAGATACGCAGTATTTT	CAWDGGASTDTQYF
15	.	TRBV12-5	TRBJ2-3	TRBD2	TGTGCTAGTGGTTCCGGACTAGCGGGAGTGGATACGCAGTATTTT	CASGSGLAGVDTQYF
15	.	TRBV14	TRBJ1-1	TRBD1	TGTGCCAGCAGCCAGGGGGGACAGAGGAACACTGAAGCTTTCTTT	CASSQGGQRNTEAFF
12	.	TRBV7-9	TRBJ2-1	.	TGTGCCAGCAGCTTGGGTTCCAATGAGCAGTTCTTC	CASSLGSNEQFF
17	.	TRBV7-9	TRBJ2-3	.	TGTGCCAGCAGCTCCCCGGTTAGCTCCTCTAGCACAGATACGCAGTATTTT	CASSSPVSSSSTDTQYF
16	.	TRBV6-4	TRBJ2-1	TRBD2	TGTGCCAGCAGTGACAGTGCAGCGGGAGGAATAAATGAGCAGTTCTTC	CASSDSAAGGINEQFF
14	.	TRBV4-1	TRBJ2-7	.	TGCGCCAGCAGCCAAGGGATAGGGGGCTACGAGCAGTACTTC	CASSQGIGGYEQYF
16	.	TRBV23-1	TRBJ2-7	.	TGCGCCAGCAGTCTAGATGGGGGGCGACCTTTGGGGGAGCAGTACTTC	CASSLDGGRPLGEQYF
12	.	TRBV2	TRBJ2-1	.	TGTGCCAGCAGTGAACTGTTAAATGAGCAGTTCTTC	CASSELLNEQFF
14	.	TRBV5-4	TRBJ2-1	TRBD2	TGTGCCAGCAGCCGGATCCCTAGCGGATCCGAGCAGTTCTTC	CASSRIPSGSEQFF
15	.	TRBV27	TRBJ2-1	TRBD1	TGTGCCAGCAGTTTAGGGACAGGGCTGAGCAATGAGCAGTTCTTC	CASSLGTGLSNEQFF
15	.	TRBV5-1	TRBJ2-1	.	TGCGCCAGCAGCAACCAGGGGGGCGGCTACAATGAGCAGTTCTTC	CASSNQGGGYNEQFF
15	.	TRBV7-3	TRBJ2-1	.	TGTGCCAGCAGCGGAGCCGGGACACAGTACAATGAGCAGTTCTTC	CASSGAGTQYNEQFF
15	once	TRBV29-1	TRBJ2-1	.	TGCAGCGTTGAAACCCGGGACCAGGTTTACAATGAGCAGTTCTTC	CSVETRDQVYNEQFF
12	.	TRBV9	TRBJ2-1	.	TGTGCCAGCAGCCCAAATCTAGGTGAGCAGTTCTTC	CASSPNLGEQFF
15	.	TRBV27	TRBJ2-7	.	TGTGCCAGCAGCCCGATCCCATCTACTTTTTACGAGCAGTACTTC	CASSPIPSTFYEQYF
12	.	TRBV10-3	TRBJ2-7	.	TGTGCCATCACTGACGGAAGCTACGAGCAGTACTTC	CAITDGSYEQYF
15	.	TRBV9	TRBJ1-6	.	TGTGCCAGCAGCCCCCACGGAGGGGATAATTCACCCCTCCACTTT	CASSPHGGDNSPLHF
15	.	TRBV19	TRBJ1-1	TRBD1	TGTGCCAGTAGTGCCGGACAGGGCCTGAACACTGAAGCTTTCTTT	CASSAGQGLNTEAFF
13	few	TRBV27	TRBJ2-7	TRBD2	TGTGCCAGCGGGCTAGCGGGAGGCAACGAGCAGTACTTC	CASGLAGGNEQYF
12	.	TRBV7-9	TRBJ2-5	.	TGTGCCAGCAGCTTCTACGAGGAGACCCAGTACTTC	CASSFYEETQYF
11	.	TRBV7-2	TRBJ2-1	.	TGTGCCAGCGGGAGAAAGAATGAGCAGTTCTTC	CASGRKNEQFF
17	.	TRBV5-1	TRBJ2-3	TRBD2	TGCGCCAGCAGCTCCCTACTAGCGGGGGGGCGCACAGATACGCAGTATTTT	CASSSLLAGGRTDTQYF
15	.	TRBV6-5	TRBJ2-3	TRBD2	TGTGCCAGCAGCTCTAGCGGGGGGGGTACAGATACGCAGTATTTT	CASSSSGGGTDTQYF
14	.	TRBV6-6	TRBJ2-1	.	TGTGCCAGCAGTTACTCGGGGGTCGCCAATGAGCAGTTCTTC	CASSYSGVANEQFF
20	.	TRBV4-1	TRBJ2-5	TRBD1	TGCGCCAGCAGCCTCCTTTTTTGGGCCCGGACAGGGACGAGGACAGAGACCCAGTACTTC	CASSLLFWARTGTRTETQYF